This entry is about one T cell receptor beta chain. This entry belongs to a study of blood T cell repertoires in COVID-19. In germline, CDR1 is KGHDR, CDR2 SFDVKD. This CDR3 region has 16 residues. After removal of 4 bases from V and 6 bases from J, the junction contained 14 bases not matched to a gene. Clones were read by immunoSEQ multiplex PCR, and TCRdb kept only the in-frame ones, dropping some. The data contain about 210,000 clones, around 80% of them singletons. The specimen was peripheral blood. The chain uses TRBV24-1 and TRBJ2-7; the match to TRBD2 covers 7 bases. The TCR was taken from a woman between 40 and 50 years old with acute or convalescent COVID-19. The CDR3: CATSDPAGDGVGEQYF. The CDR3 DNA reads TGTGCCACCAGTGACCCCGCGGGGGATGGGGTTGGCGAGCAGTACTTC.